Listed below are T cell receptor beta chains from one sample, sequenced in a study of T cell responses to AZD1222 COVID-19 vaccine. Sequencing used immunoSEQ multiplex PCR; TCRdb keeps in-frame clones, though not all of them. This table has 85,000 to 110,000 clones, 90% appearing once. The sample here was peripheral blood, taken on day 0 of AZD1222 vaccination. These receptors were collected from an adult in good health. Both conserved end residues are part of each CDR3. D genes are given only for firm matches. Where a row states a size, it is once, few, many or the class of an expanded clone; other rows omit it.

j_gene | abundance | v_gene | d_gene | CDR3nt | CDR3aa
TRBJ1-2 | NA | TRBV11-2 | NA | TGTGCCAGCAGCTTAAAGGGATTAGGGGACGGCTACACCTTC | CASSLKGLGDGYTF
TRBJ1-4 | NA | TRBV3-1/TRBV3-2 | NA | TGTGCCAGCAGCCATGAGGGAGGCGCTAATGAAAAACTGTTTTTT | CASSHEGGANEKLFF
TRBJ2-3 | NA | TRBV5-1 | NA | TGCGCCAGCAGCTCTGGCGGGGACCGCACAGATACGCAGTATTTT | CASSSGGDRTDTQYF
TRBJ1-1 | NA | TRBV5-4 | TRBD1 | TGTGCCAGCAGCTATGGACAGGGGGACACTGAAGCTTTCTTT | CASSYGQGDTEAFF
TRBJ2-1 | NA | TRBV7-3 | NA | TGTGCCAGCAGCCAAGGGAATGAGCAGTTCTTC | CASSQGNEQFF
TRBJ2-5 | NA | TRBV18 | NA | TGTGCCAGCTCACCAAATCCTCGGGGTCCAGAGACCCAGTACTTC | CASSPNPRGPETQYF
TRBJ1-1 | NA | TRBV3-1/TRBV3-2 | NA | TGTGCCAGCAGCCAAGCTGACAGCCGAACGGAAGCTTTCTTT | CASSQADSRTEAFF
TRBJ1-1 | NA | TRBV19 | TRBD1 | TGTGCCAGCCCGGACAGGGCGGGTGAAGCTTTCTTT | CASPDRAGEAFF
TRBJ1-2 | NA | TRBV3-1/TRBV3-2 | NA | TGTGCCAGCAGCCACCACGGGGGGGGTAACTATGGCTACACCTTC | CASSHHGGGNYGYTF
TRBJ1-5 | NA | TRBV27 | TRBD1 | TGTGCCAGCAGAACAGGGGGTCAGCCCCAGCATTTT | CASRTGGQPQHF
TRBJ2-7 | NA | TRBV5-1 | NA | TGCGCCAGCAGCTTCGGCCCGGGCTACGAGCAGTACTTC | CASSFGPGYEQYF
TRBJ1-1 | few | TRBV7-9 | NA | TGTGCCAGCAGCTTCGCCGAAGCTTTCTTT | CASSFAEAFF
TRBJ1-3 | NA | TRBV5-1 | NA | TGCGCCAGCAGCTTCGTTGGGGGGACTGGAAACACCATATATTTT | CASSFVGGTGNTIYF
TRBJ2-2 | NA | TRBV3-1/TRBV3-2 | TRBD1 | TGTGCCAGCTACACCCTGGGACAGGGGGCTCCCGGGGAGCTGTTTTTT | CASYTLGQGAPGELFF
TRBJ2-2 | NA | TRBV4-1 | NA | TGCGCCAGCAGCCAAGAGGGGAATACCGGGGAGCTGTTTTTT | CASSQEGNTGELFF
TRBJ1-5 | NA | TRBV28 | NA | TGTGCCAGCAGTTTTTCCAGGGTATTGCTCGGTGGTCAGCCCCAGCATTTT | CASSFSRVLLGGQPQHF
TRBJ2-5 | NA | TRBV9 | NA | TGTGCCAGCAGCGTAGAGGGCGAGACCCAGTACTTC | CASSVEGETQYF